Each of the 28 T cell receptor beta chains below was sequenced from the same sample in a study of blood T cell repertoires in COVID-19. Clones were read by immunoSEQ multiplex PCR, and TCRdb kept only the in-frame ones, dropping some. This sample has about 68,000 clones, with roughly 90% found just once. The sequenced sample consisted of peripheral blood. The source of these receptors is a man at least 80 years old with COVID-19, enrolled during active disease.

This chain joins TRBV7-9 and TRBJ1-6; D unclear. Germline CDR1 is SEHNR and CDR2 is FQNEAQ (reference sequence). V gave up 1 base and J gave up 7 bases, with 5 bases separating them. The CDR3 length is 13 residues. Here the CDR3 reads CASSLDPNSPLHF. The CDR3 region has the DNA TGTGCCAGCAGCTTAGATCCAAATTCACCCCTCCACTTT.

The chain couples TRBV3-1 (or the pseudogene TRBV3-2) to TRBJ1-2; possible D gene TRBD1, 6 bases. Germline V gene lookup returns CDR1 LGHDT and CDR2 YNNKEL (reference sequence). The V gene lost 1 base and the J gene lost 5 bases, with 8 bases spanning the gap. This CDR3 region has 13 residues. The DNA for the CDR3 is TGTGCCAGCAGCCAAGCAGGGGATTATGGCTACACCTTC. This encodes CASSQAGDYGYTF.

This chain connects TRBV6-2 or TRBV6-3 to TRBJ2-5, with 7 nucleotides matching TRBD2. Germline V gives CDR1 MNHEY, CDR2 SVGEGT. V shed 2 bases and J 3 bases; nucleotides not matched to a gene: 9. The length of the CDR3 is 16 residues. The CDR3 is CASSYPPGRGEETQYF. The CDR3 DNA reads TGTGCCAGCAGTTACCCTCCCGGTCGGGGGGAAGAGACCCAGTACTTC.

The rearrangement joins TRBV5-1 to TRBJ1-3, with TRBD1 as a possible D gene (5 bases). The CDR3 has 15 amino acids. Trimming removed 0 bases from V and 8 bases from J, with 15 bases in between. Germline V gives CDR1 SGHRS, CDR2 YFSETQ. DNA of the CDR3: TGCGCCAGCAGCTTGGTAGGCAGGGTAGGCGACACCATATATTTT. Translating it yields CASSLVGRVGDTIYF.

The chain joins TRBV6-5 to TRBJ1-5; no firm D call. Trimming took 5 bases from V and 5 from J, leaving 16 bases between them. There are 15 residues in the CDR3. From germline, CDR1 is MNHEY and CDR2 SVGAGI. In DNA form, the CDR3 reads TGTGCCAGCAGTCCTCGAGGGAGAAGGCATCAGCCCCAGCATTTT. It translates to CASSPRGRRHQPQHF.

About this clone: Other nucleotide sequences from this sample produce the same CDR3. The genes are TRBV19 and TRBJ1-2, with D possibly matching TRBD1 (5 bases). From germline, CDR1 is LNHDA and CDR2 SQIVND (reference sequence). CDR3 size: 14 residues. V was clipped by 2 bases and J by 1 base, with 8 bases between them. This CDR3 reads CASSITGVNYGYTF. The CDR3 DNA follows: TGTGCCAGTAGTATAACAGGCGTTAACTATGGCTACACCTTC.

This chain joins TRBV18 and TRBJ2-2; TRBD1 might be the D (6 bases). Deletions cut 1 base from V and 0 bases from J, with 9 bases between. There are 16 residues in the CDR3. CDR1 and CDR2 from the germline V gene are KGHSH and LQKENI. CDR3 DNA: TGTGCCAGCTCACCACGACAGGCCGCGAACACCGGGGAGCTGTTTTTT. Protein: CASSPRQAANTGELFF.

The chain employs TRBV2 and TRBJ1-2; possibly TRBD1 for D (5 bases). The germline V gene has CDR1 SNHLY and CDR2 FYNNEI. Trimming stripped 3 bases from V and 5 bases from J, with 7 bases between. The length of the CDR3 is 12 residues. As DNA, the CDR3 is TGTGCCAGCAGTGAGACAGTATATGGCTACACCTTC. Its protein is CASSETVYGYTF.

The chain couples TRBV5-1 to TRBJ2-5, with D perhaps TRBD1 (5 bases). The ends were cut back, 0 bases at V and 2 bases at J, with 8 bases in the middle. From germline, CDR1 is SGHRS and CDR2 YFSETQ. The CDR3 is 14 residues long. CDR3 sequence (DNA): TGCGCCAGCAGCTTGGATTCAGGGCAAGAGACCCAGTACTTC. This sequence encodes CASSLDSGQETQYF.

The table lists this clone with a count of one. V is TRBV11-2 and J is TRBJ1-1; 9 bases match TRBD1. V was pared by 5 bases and J by 1 base, with 5 bases of the junction left unmatched. The germline V gene has CDR1 SGHAT and CDR2 FQNNGV. The CDR3 extends over 15 amino acids. The CDR3 loop reads CASSTRQGGNTEAFF. DNA of the CDR3: TGTGCCAGCAGCACGCGACAGGGGGGGAACACTGAAGCTTTCTTT.

The genes are TRBV9 and TRBJ1-2, with TRBD1 matching 12 bases. The CDR3 length is 17 residues. Germline trimming cut 3 bases from V and 4 bases from J; bases unmatched to any gene: 10. Germline V gene lookup returns CDR1 SGDLS and CDR2 YYNGEE. The CDR3 sequence: CASSALLGTGGRYGYTF. In nucleotides, the CDR3 is TGTGCCAGCAGCGCACTCCTCGGGACAGGGGGCCGCTATGGCTACACCTTC.

This clone was found a few times. This chain links TRBV7-9 with TRBJ1-2; no clear D. CDR3 length: 11 residues. Germline CDR1 reads SEHNR; CDR2 reads FQNEAQ (reference sequence). V lost 5 bases, J lost 5 bases, and 6 bases lay in between. In DNA form, the CDR3 reads TGTGCCAGCAGCGGGCGTTATGGCTACACCTTC. This gives the protein CASSGRYGYTF.

The genes are TRBV14 and TRBJ2-5; TRBD2 matches at 12 bases. Germline CDR1 is SGHDN and CDR2 is FVKESK. J gave up 3 bases and V 4 bases, and 0 bases lay outside the gene matches. The CDR3 has 14 residues. The CDR3: CASSRLAGEETQYF. As DNA, the CDR3 is TGTGCCAGCAGCCGACTAGCGGGGGAAGAGACCCAGTACTTC. Looking up the rest from reference TRBV14 and TRBJ2-5 gives the full variable domain: EAGVTQFPSHSVIEKGQTVTLRCDPISGHDNLYWYRRVMGKEIKFLLHFVKESKQDESGMPNNRFLAERTGGTYSTLKVQPAELEDSGVYFCASSRLAGEETQYFGPGTRLLVL.

CDR3 amino acids: CASSFEQGLRETQYF. As DNA, the CDR3 is TGTGCCAGCAGCTTCGAGCAGGGGCTTAGAGAGACCCAGTACTTC. J is TRBJ2-5 and V is TRBV7-8; TRBD1 might be the D (6 bases). CDR1 and CDR2 (germline): SGHVS, FQNEAQ. The CDR3 is 15 residues long. Trimming left V 3 bases short and J 4 bases short, with 15 bases between.

J is TRBJ2-7 and V is TRBV6-5, with 10 bases that match TRBD1. Germline assignment: CDR1 MNHEY and CDR2 SVGAGI. The CDR3 spans 14 residues. V lost 5 bases to trimming and J lost 7 bases; unmatched junction nucleotides: 8. The CDR3 nucleotides read TGTGCCAGCAGTCGCCGACAGGGGGCGCGGGAGCAGTACTTC. It is translated as CASSRRQGAREQYF.

The J gene is TRBJ1-1, the V gene TRBV10-3, with D maybe TRBD1 (6 bases). Germline V CDR1 and CDR2: ENHRY, SYGVKD. The CDR3 length is 15 residues. V was trimmed by 8 bases and J by 1 base, leaving 17 bases between them. DNA of the CDR3: TGTGCCATCCAAGATCAGTTGACAGGGAACACTGAAGCTTTCTTT. It specifies CAIQDQLTGNTEAFF.

This clone came up once. For the CDR3, the DNA is TGTGCCAGCTTCAGGGGGCGCGGGGAGACCCAGTACTTC. Protein sequence: CASFRGRGETQYF. This rearrangement joins TRBV18 to TRBJ2-5; 8 bases line up with TRBD1. Germline values: CDR1 KGHSH, CDR2 LQKENI. CDR3 length: 13 amino acids. Trimming took 7 bases from V and 5 from J; bases not matched to a gene: 6.

The chain employs TRBV4-2 and TRBJ1-2; tentatively, D is TRBD1 (6 bases). The CDR3 loop spans 14 amino acids. The V gene lost 5 bases and the J gene lost 5 bases, with 15 bases spanning the gap. CDR1 and CDR2 from the germline V gene are LGHNA and YNFKEQ. This CDR3 is CASSSGGSGYGYTF. The CDR3 region has the DNA TGTGCCAGCAGCTCGGGGGGCTCAGGTTATGGCTACACCTTC.

This sequence joins TRBV9 and TRBJ2-3; 12 bases are shared with TRBD2. Trimming cost V 2 bases and J 6 bases; bases outside gene matches: 7. CDR3 length: 16 amino acids. The germline gives CDR1 SGDLS, CDR2 YYNGEE. CDR3 protein: CASSVLTSGGLDTQYF. The CDR3 DNA reads as TGTGCCAGCAGCGTCCTAACTAGCGGGGGGTTGGATACGCAGTATTTT.

J is TRBJ2-3 and V is TRBV9, with TRBD2 matching 16 bases. The CDR3 length is 19 residues. Trimming took 0 bases from V and 1 from J; bases not matched to a gene: 5. Germline V gives CDR1 SGDLS, CDR2 YYNGEE. The DNA of the CDR3 is TGTGCCAGCAGCGTAGCGGGACTAGCGGGGGGGCTTGGCACAGATACGCAGTATTTT. This codes for CASSVAGLAGGLGTDTQYF.

This chain connects TRBV3-1 (or the pseudogene TRBV3-2) to TRBJ1-3; D not certain. This CDR3 has 14 residues. V dropped 2 bases and J dropped 0 bases, with 5 bases sitting between them. Germline CDR1 reads LGHDT; CDR2 reads YNNKEL (reference sequence). The CDR3 nucleotides read TGTGCCAGCAGCCAATCGTCCTCTGGAAACACCATATATTTT. Translated, it gives CASSQSSSGNTIYF.

J is TRBJ1-2 and V is TRBV7-9; no firm D call. This CDR3 spans 12 amino acids. Germline CDR1 is SEHNR and CDR2 is FQNEAQ (reference sequence). Trimming took off 1 base at V and 5 bases at J, with 5 bases between the two ends. The CDR3 sequence is CASSLGPYGYTF. CDR3 coding DNA: TGTGCCAGCAGCTTAGGGCCTTATGGCTACACCTTC.

V usage is TRBV7-9 and J usage is TRBJ1-1, with D perhaps TRBD1 (6 bases). This CDR3 is 15 amino acids long. Germline lookup yields CDR1 SEHNR and CDR2 FQNEAQ (reference sequence). V lost 5 bases and J 0 bases, leaving 13 bases between the germline ends. The CDR3 protein is CASSRQGFLNTEAFF. The DNA for the CDR3 is TGTGCCAGCAGCCGTCAGGGGTTTTTGAACACTGAAGCTTTCTTT.

This chain uses TRBV9 with TRBJ1-1; tentative D call: TRBD1 (6 bases). This CDR3 has 14 residues. Trimming removed 4 bases from V and 2 bases from J, with 12 bases in between. The germline V gene has CDR1 SGDLS and CDR2 YYNGEE. The DNA for the CDR3 is TGTGCCAGCAGCATCGGACAGCTAAACACTGAAGCTTTCTTT. Its translation is CASSIGQLNTEAFF.

This chain joins TRBV6-1 and TRBJ1-2; perhaps TRBD1 as D (5 bases). The CDR3 extends over 14 amino acids. Per the germline V gene, CDR1 is MNHNS and CDR2 is SASEGT. With 0 bases removed from V and 4 bases from J, the gap between germline ends came to 9 bases. CDR3 sequence reads: CASSEAGTTYGYTF. The CDR3 DNA sequence: TGTGCCAGCAGTGAAGCGGGGACTACCTATGGCTACACCTTC.

J is TRBJ2-7 and V is TRBV5-4, with TRBD1 identical over 9 bases. The germline CDR1 and CDR2 sequences are SGHNT and YYREEE (reference sequence). The CDR3 is 14 amino acids. The V gene end was trimmed by 2 bases and the J gene end by 4 bases; junction bases not matched to a gene: 4. CDR3 sequence (DNA): TGTGCCAGCAGCTTACCTGACAGGGGGTACGAGCAGTACTTC. Translating gives CASSLPDRGYEQYF.

A single count supports this clone. The chain has TRBV3-1 (or the pseudogene TRBV3-2) and TRBJ1-6, with 7 bases lining up with TRBD1. The CDR3 loop spans 16 amino acids. The ends lost 1 base at V and 6 bases at J; junction bases unmatched: 6. Germline lookup yields CDR1 LGHDT and CDR2 YNNKEL (reference sequence). The CDR3 nucleotides are TGTGCCAGCAGCCAAGGATCCGCAGGGGGTAATTCACCCCTCCACTTT. It specifies CASSQGSAGGNSPLHF.

The genes are TRBV5-1 and TRBJ2-5, with 8 bases identical to TRBD1. The germline gives CDR1 SGHRS, CDR2 YFSETQ. The CDR3 extends over 17 amino acids. V lost 1 base and J lost 1; bases outside the gene matches: 9. The CDR3 DNA reads TGCGCCAGCAGCTTGTTCTCAGGGGGCGCGGTCCAAGAGACCCAGTACTTC. As protein: CASSLFSGGAVQETQYF. Complete variable domain (other parts from reference TRBV5-1 and TRBJ2-5): KAGVTQTPRYLIKTRGQQVTLSCSPISGHRSVSWYQQTPGQGLQFLFEYFSETQRNKGNFPGRFSGRQFSNSRSEMNVSTLELGDSALYLCASSLFSGGAVQETQYFGPGTRLLVL.